Below, 16 T cell receptor beta chains from the same sample are listed, as sequenced in a study of T cell changes during pregnancy in multiple sclerosis. Sequencing was performed with immunoSEQ multiplex PCR; in TCRdb, only in-frame clones are kept and a portion is missing. The sample lists around 56,000 clones, about nine tenths occurring once. The sample consisted of peripheral blood, taken in the first trimester of pregnancy. These receptors all come from a female donor in good health, enrolled as a control in a pregnancy study.

The chain joins TRBV5-1 to TRBJ1-4, with TRBD1 as a possible D gene (6 bases). Germline lookup yields CDR1 SGHRS and CDR2 YFSETQ. V lost 1 base, J lost 5 bases, and 12 bases lay in between. The CDR3 runs 15 residues. The CDR3 coding sequence is TGCGCCAGCAGCTTGAATTACAGGGAGAATGAAAAACTGTTTTTT. It yields the protein CASSLNYRENEKLFF.

The gene calls are TRBV5-1 and TRBJ2-1; D is possibly TRBD2 (5 bases). Germline V gene lookup returns CDR1 SGHRS and CDR2 YFSETQ. The CDR3 contains 13 residues. V lost 2 bases, J lost 9 bases, and 12 bases lay in between. The CDR3 DNA is TGCGCCAGCAGCTTAAAGGCCAGCGGTGAGCAGTTCTTC. Its translation: CASSLKASGEQFF.

The V and J genes are TRBV7-9 and TRBJ2-1; D is uncertain. V was trimmed by 4 bases and J by 7 bases, leaving 5 bases between them. Germline CDR1 is SEHNR and CDR2 is FQNEAQ (reference sequence). The CDR3 covers 11 residues. The CDR3 region is CASSSQNEQFF. CDR3 DNA sequence: TGTGCCAGCAGCTCCCAGAATGAGCAGTTCTTC.

J is TRBJ2-7 and V is TRBV11-1; 9 nucleotides agree with TRBD1. Losses at the gene ends were 5 bases for V and 3 bases for J; bases not matched to a gene: 8. Germline V lookup: CDR1 SGHAT, CDR2 FQDESV (reference sequence). The CDR3 covers 15 residues. CDR3 residues: CASSTRTGARYEQYF. In DNA form, the CDR3 reads TGTGCCAGCAGCACTCGGACAGGGGCCCGCTACGAGCAGTACTTC.

This chain connects TRBV11-1 to TRBJ2-7; 9 bases map to TRBD1. Germline V gene lookup returns CDR1 SGHAT and CDR2 FQDESV (reference sequence). This CDR3 comprises 14 residues. V lost 4 bases to trimming and J lost 3 bases; unmatched junction nucleotides: 4. The DNA of the CDR3 is TGTGCCAGCAGCTCGCAGGGACAGGGCTACGAGCAGTACTTC. Its translation: CASSSQGQGYEQYF.

The count of this clone is one. The chain is built from TRBV11-3 and TRBJ2-1, with D uncertain. This CDR3 has 15 residues. Germline lookup yields CDR1 SGHNT and CDR2 YENEEA. The V and J ends lost 5 bases and 0 bases respectively, with 11 bases between them. CDR3 DNA sequence: TGTGCCAGCAGCCAAACGAGGCACTCCTACAATGAGCAGTTCTTC. Translated: CASSQTRHSYNEQFF. Supplemented by reference TRBV11-3 and TRBJ2-1, the full variable domain reads EAGVVQSPRYKIIEKKQPVAFWCNPISGHNTLYWYLQNLGQGPELLIRYENEEAVDDSQLPKDRFSAERLKGVDSTLKIQPAELGDSAVYLCASSQTRHSYNEQFFGPGTRLTVL.

The chain has TRBV27 and TRBJ2-4, with TRBD2 matching 7 bases. The CDR3 contains 15 residues. Germline V gives CDR1 MNHEY, CDR2 SMNVEV (reference sequence). Germline trimming cut 4 bases from V and 3 bases from J; bases unmatched to any gene: 6. The CDR3 loop reads CASSSFRGVKNIQYF. DNA of the CDR3: TGTGCCAGCAGTTCCTTCCGGGGGGTCAAAAACATTCAGTACTTC.

This clone has only one observation. The rearrangement joins TRBV7-3 to TRBJ1-1; 8 nucleotides align to TRBD1. Losses at the gene ends were 5 bases for V and 10 bases for J; bases not matched to a gene: 12. CDR3 length: 14 amino acids. Germline lookup yields CDR1 SGHTA and CDR2 FQGTGA. The CDR3 DNA reads TGTGCCAGCAGCCCCGGGACAGGTAGTGTCGTAGCTTTCTTT. Amino acid sequence: CASSPGTGSVVAFF.

The rearrangement links TRBV4-1 to TRBJ2-2, with TRBD2 identical over 11 bases. The CDR3 loop spans 15 amino acids. The V and J ends lost 3 bases and 9 bases, in that order; junction bases with no gene match: 6. Germline CDR1 reads MGHRA; CDR2 reads YSYEKL. The CDR3 here is CASSQNSGGARELFF. The CDR3 region has the DNA TGCGCCAGCAGCCAGAATAGCGGGGGGGCCCGGGAGCTGTTTTTT.

The rearrangement links TRBV10-3 to TRBJ2-7; 11 bases match TRBD1. There are 16 residues in the CDR3. Germline V gene lookup returns CDR1 ENHRY and CDR2 SYGVKD. V was pared by 6 bases and J by 3 bases, with 10 bases of the junction left unmatched. CDR3 residues: CAISPGTGGLFYEQYF. The CDR3 DNA reads TGTGCCATCAGCCCCGGGACAGGGGGACTTTTCTACGAGCAGTACTTC.

V gene TRBV6-5 combines with J gene TRBJ1-1; D not resolved. Germline assignment: CDR1 MNHEY and CDR2 SVGAGI. CDR3 length equals 15 residues. V lost 8 bases to trimming and J lost 1 base, with 17 bases between them. In DNA, the CDR3 is TGTGCCAGCGGGCTCTCCTCCCCAGAGAACACTGAAGCTTTCTTT. It encodes CASGLSSPENTEAFF.

The chain employs TRBV7-9 and TRBJ2-1, with D perhaps matching TRBD1 (5 bases). The CDR3 totals 14 residues. Germline loops: CDR1 SEHNR, CDR2 FQNEAQ (reference sequence). The germline V and J ends were trimmed by 2 bases and 3 bases, with 8 bases remaining between them. The CDR3 DNA follows: TGTGCCAGCAGCTTAAAGGGGATCTACAATGAGCAGTTCTTC. Its translation: CASSLKGIYNEQFF. The full variable domain, in which reference TRBV7-9 and TRBJ2-1 provide the parts outside the CDR3, is DTGVSQNPRHKITKRGQNVTFRCDPISEHNRLYWYRQTLGQGPEFLTYFQNEAQLEKSRLLSDRFSAERPKGSFSTLEIQRTEQGDSAMYLCASSLKGIYNEQFFGPGTRLTVL.

The rearrangement uses TRBV7-6 and TRBJ2-7, with D possibly being TRBD2 (5 bases). Germline V lookup: CDR1 SGHVS, CDR2 FNYEAQ. The CDR3 consists of 13 residues. Trimming cost V 3 bases and J 6 bases, with 12 bases left between them. The CDR3 reads CASSFGRAGEQYF. CDR3 bases: TGTGCCAGCAGCTTCGGGCGGGCGGGCGAGCAGTACTTC.

This chain links TRBV18 with TRBJ2-7; D is ambiguous. The germline V and J ends were trimmed by 0 bases and 5 bases, with 11 bases remaining between them. CDR1 and CDR2 from the germline V gene are KGHSH and LQKENI. The CDR3 contains 14 residues. In nucleotides, the CDR3 is TGTGCCAGCTCACCACCGTCGTCAGTTAACGAGCAGTACTTC. Translating it yields CASSPPSSVNEQYF.

The genes are TRBV19 and TRBJ1-2; 8 bases map to TRBD1. The J segment lost 5 bases and the V segment lost 4 bases, leaving 6 bases of the junction unmatched. CDR1 and CDR2 from the germline V gene are LNHDA and SQIVND (reference sequence). There are 14 residues in the CDR3. CDR3: CASSTPTGVYGYTF. CDR3 in DNA: TGTGCCAGTAGTACCCCGACAGGGGTTTATGGCTACACCTTC.

This rearrangement joins TRBV6-6 to TRBJ2-7; TRBD2 matches 11 bases. V lost 1 base and J lost 3; bases outside the gene matches: 2. Germline V lookup: CDR1 MNHNY, CDR2 SVGAGI (reference sequence). The CDR3 has 15 residues. CDR3 sequence reads: CASSYLGLADYEQYF. The CDR3, as DNA: TGTGCCAGCAGTTACTTGGGACTAGCGGACTACGAGCAGTACTTC.